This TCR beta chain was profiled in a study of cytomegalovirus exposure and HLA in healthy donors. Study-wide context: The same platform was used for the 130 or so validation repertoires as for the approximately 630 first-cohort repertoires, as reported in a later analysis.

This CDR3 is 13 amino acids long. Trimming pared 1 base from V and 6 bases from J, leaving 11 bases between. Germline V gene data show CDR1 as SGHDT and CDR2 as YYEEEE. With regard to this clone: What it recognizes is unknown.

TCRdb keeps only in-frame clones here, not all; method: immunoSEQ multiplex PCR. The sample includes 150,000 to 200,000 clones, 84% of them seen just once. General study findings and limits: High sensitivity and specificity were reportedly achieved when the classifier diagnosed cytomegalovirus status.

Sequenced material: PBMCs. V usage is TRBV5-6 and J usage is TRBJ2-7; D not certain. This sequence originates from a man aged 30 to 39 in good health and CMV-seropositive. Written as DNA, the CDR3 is TGTGCCAGCAGCTTGACCCTGCGTGTCGAGCAGTACTTC. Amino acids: CASSLTLRVEQYF. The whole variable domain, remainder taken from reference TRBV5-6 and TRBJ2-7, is DAGVTQSPTHLIKTRGQQVTLRCSPKSGHDTVSWYQQALGQGPQFIFQYYEEEERQRGNFPDRFSGHQFPNYSSELNVNALLLGDSALYLCASSLTLRVEQYFGPGTRLTVT.